These 6 T cell receptor beta chains came from one sample sequenced in a study of OX40 agonist ivuxolimab in advanced cancers. Produced via immunoSEQ multiplex PCR; TCRdb's table is partial and in-frame only. The sample records tens of thousands of clones, 85% to 90% being singletons. Specimen: CD4+ or CD8+ T cells sorted from blood, collected in a trial of the OX40 agonist ivuxolimab. These receptors came from an adult with an advanced solid tumor such as melanoma, head and neck, liver or kidney cancer.

The genes are TRBV7-3 and TRBJ2-3, with D hard to call. The CDR3 extends over 15 amino acids. Looked up from germline, CDR1 is SGHTA and CDR2 is FQGTGA. Between the trimmed V and J ends, which lost 1 base and 2 bases, there was a span of 10 bases. The CDR3 reads CASSLNVGLTDTQYF. The CDR3 nucleotides are TGTGCCAGCAGCTTAAACGTCGGTCTCACAGATACGCAGTATTTT.

The V gene is TRBV9, the J gene TRBJ2-3, with D tentatively TRBD1 or TRBD2 (6 bases each). Trimming cost V 0 bases and J 0 bases, with 8 bases left between them. The length of the CDR3 is 15 residues. The germline CDR1 and CDR2 sequences are SGDLS and YYNGEE. The CDR3 sequence is CASSVEGGSTDTQYF. The CDR3 DNA reads as TGTGCCAGCAGCGTAGAGGGGGGCAGCACAGATACGCAGTATTTT.

The table lists this clone with a count of one. The CDR3 spells CASSYMGGRTGELFF. For the CDR3, the DNA is TGTGCCAGCAGTTATATGGGGGGGAGAACCGGGGAGCTGTTTTTT. This chain connects TRBV6-5 to TRBJ2-2; 7 bases agree with TRBD2. Germline values: CDR1 MNHEY, CDR2 SVGAGI. The CDR3 covers 15 residues. The V segment lost 3 bases and the J segment 5 bases; nucleotides outside the gene matches: 6.

The genes are TRBV11-2 and TRBJ1-3, with D maybe TRBD1 (5 bases). CDR3 length: 16 residues. The germline CDR1 and CDR2 sequences are SGHAT and FQNNGV. Trimming took off 2 bases at V and 0 bases at J, with 11 bases between the two ends. CDR3 DNA sequence: TGTGCCAGCAGCTTACACAGGCGGAGCTCTGGAAACACCATATATTTT. Protein: CASSLHRRSSGNTIYF.

A remark on this clone: At one end the junction does not follow the germline gene, possibly because of a read error. The chain employs TRBV5-1 and TRBJ1-5; 7 positions agree with TRBD1. Germline V lookup: CDR1 SGHRS, CDR2 YFSETQ. The CDR3 sequence is 14 residues long. CDR3 bases: TGTGCCAGCAGCAGAGACAGGGTAACTCAGCCCCAGCATTTT. This encodes CASSRDRVTQPQHF.

In DNA form, the CDR3 reads TGTGCCAGCAGCGCGGGACAGGGGTCCGGGGCCAAAAACATTCAGTACTTC. Translation gives CASSAGQGSGAKNIQYF. The chain couples TRBV7-2 to TRBJ2-4; 10 bases fit TRBD1. This CDR3 comprises 17 residues. CDR1 SGHTA and CDR2 FQGNSA come from the germline V gene. The junction had 8 bases not matched to a gene; V was cut back by 5 bases and J by 1 base.